This is a list of T cell receptor beta chains from one sample in a study of blood T cell repertoires in COVID-19. The table came from immunoSEQ multiplex PCR; TCRdb's copy has only in-frame clones and leaves some out. The sample holds 150,000 to 200,000 clones, around nine tenths seen once. The sequencing sample was made of peripheral blood. All receptors derive from a woman in her 70s with COVID-19, enrolled during active disease. Both conserved end residues are part of each CDR3. Fields, in order: J gene, D gene, V gene, clone size, CDR3 DNA, CDR3 protein. The D gene is left open where the match is weak. Size tells how often a clone was seen (once, few, many) or the class of an expanded clone, and some rows leave it out.

j_call: TRBJ2-7
d_call: TRBD1
v_call: TRBV7-8
clone_size: few
cdr3_nt: TGTGCCAGCAGCACGGACAGGGGGCGAACCTACGAGCAGTACTTC
cdr3_aa: CASSTDRGRTYEQYF

j_call: TRBJ2-6
d_call: .
v_call: TRBV5-1
clone_size: .
cdr3_nt: TGCGCCAGCAGCTTGGACGGGATCGGGGCCAACGTCCTGACTTTC
cdr3_aa: CASSLDGIGANVLTF

j_call: TRBJ1-1
d_call: TRBD1
v_call: TRBV29-1
clone_size: many
cdr3_nt: TGCAGCGTGGGGCTGACAGGGACTGAAGCTTTCTTT
cdr3_aa: CSVGLTGTEAFF

j_call: TRBJ2-1
d_call: .
v_call: TRBV7-3
clone_size: .
cdr3_nt: TGTGCCAGCAGCGTAGCAGGGTACAATGAGCAGTTCTTC
cdr3_aa: CASSVAGYNEQFF

j_call: TRBJ1-5
d_call: .
v_call: TRBV30
clone_size: .
cdr3_nt: TGTGCCTGGAGTGTAGTTAGTAGCAATCAGCCCCAGCATTTT
cdr3_aa: CAWSVVSSNQPQHF

j_call: TRBJ1-1
d_call: TRBD1
v_call: TRBV5-5
clone_size: .
cdr3_nt: TGTGCCAGCAGCTTCTTTACTAGGGGGACAGCCGACGGAGCTTTCTTT
cdr3_aa: CASSFFTRGTADGAFF

j_call: TRBJ2-1
d_call: .
v_call: TRBV24-1
clone_size: .
cdr3_nt: TGTGCCACCAGTGATTTGCCAGGATTGGGACAAACCTCCTACAATGAGCAGTTCTTC
cdr3_aa: CATSDLPGLGQTSYNEQFF

j_call: TRBJ2-7
d_call: TRBD1
v_call: TRBV29-1
clone_size: .
cdr3_nt: TGCAGCTATGCCGGGACAGGGGCCTACGAGCAGTACTTC
cdr3_aa: CSYAGTGAYEQYF

j_call: TRBJ2-7
d_call: .
v_call: TRBV18
clone_size: .
cdr3_nt: TGTGCCAGCTCACCGACCGACACCACCTACGAGCAGTACTTC
cdr3_aa: CASSPTDTTYEQYF

j_call: TRBJ1-2
d_call: .
v_call: TRBV28
clone_size: .
cdr3_nt: TGTGCCAGCAGTTCCATCAGGGGTCTCTATGGCTACACCTTC
cdr3_aa: CASSSIRGLYGYTF

j_call: TRBJ2-5
d_call: .
v_call: TRBV5-1
clone_size: .
cdr3_nt: TGCGCCAGCAGGTCCACAGGGTACCAAGAGACCCAGTACTTC
cdr3_aa: CASRSTGYQETQYF

j_call: TRBJ2-3
d_call: .
v_call: TRBV3-1/TRBV3-2
clone_size: .
cdr3_nt: TGTGCCAGCAGCCAAGATTGGACGGGAACGCAGTATTTT
cdr3_aa: CASSQDWTGTQYF

j_call: TRBJ2-7
d_call: .
v_call: TRBV5-1
clone_size: once
cdr3_nt: TGCGCCAGCAGCTTGGATTGGGCCAGTAGTAAGTACTTC
cdr3_aa: CASSLDWASSKYF

j_call: TRBJ1-1
d_call: .
v_call: TRBV19
clone_size: few
cdr3_nt: TGTGCCAGTAGTATAGGTGGGACAATGAACACTGAAGCTTTCTTT
cdr3_aa: CASSIGGTMNTEAFF

j_call: TRBJ1-4
d_call: TRBD1
v_call: TRBV19
clone_size: .
cdr3_nt: TGTGCCAGTAGTCGACAGGGGGCATCTAAAAAACTGTTTTTT
cdr3_aa: CASSRQGASKKLFF

j_call: TRBJ1-6
d_call: TRBD1
v_call: TRBV19
clone_size: .
cdr3_nt: TGTGCCAGTAGTAGTGCTGCTGTGTACGGGACAGGGGGAGCTTTTTCACCCCTCCACTTT
cdr3_aa: CASSSAAVYGTGGAFSPLHF

j_call: TRBJ2-5
d_call: TRBD1
v_call: TRBV11-3
clone_size: .
cdr3_nt: TGTGCCAGCAGCCCGGGACAGGGTGCGGAGACCCAGTACTTC
cdr3_aa: CASSPGQGAETQYF

j_call: TRBJ1-2
d_call: TRBD1
v_call: TRBV30
clone_size: .
cdr3_nt: TGTGCCTGCCAGACAGGGGCCTTTACCTATGGCTACACCTTC
cdr3_aa: CACQTGAFTYGYTF

j_call: TRBJ1-4
d_call: .
v_call: TRBV2
clone_size: .
cdr3_nt: TGTGCCAGCAGAGAGAAGACAGGTCCTAGGGAAAAACTGTTTTTT
cdr3_aa: CASREKTGPREKLFF

j_call: TRBJ2-5
d_call: .
v_call: TRBV18
clone_size: .
cdr3_nt: TGTGCCAGCTCAAGGACAGCGCAAGAGACCCAGTACTTC
cdr3_aa: CASSRTAQETQYF

j_call: TRBJ2-2
d_call: .
v_call: TRBV7-2
clone_size: few
cdr3_nt: TGTGCCAGCAGCATACAGGGAAGCACCGGGGAGCTGTTTTTT
cdr3_aa: CASSIQGSTGELFF

j_call: TRBJ2-1
d_call: TRBD2
v_call: TRBV7-2
clone_size: .
cdr3_nt: TGTGCCAGCAGCGCGGAACTAGCGGGAGGGCCTTATGAGCAGTTCTTC
cdr3_aa: CASSAELAGGPYEQFF

j_call: TRBJ2-1
d_call: .
v_call: TRBV15
clone_size: .
cdr3_nt: TGTGCCACCAGCAGAGAGCAGCGGAATGAGCAGTTCTTC
cdr3_aa: CATSREQRNEQFF

j_call: TRBJ1-1
d_call: TRBD1
v_call: TRBV19
clone_size: .
cdr3_nt: TGTGCCAGTAGTCCGGGACAGTTGAACACTGAAGCTTTCTTT
cdr3_aa: CASSPGQLNTEAFF

j_call: TRBJ2-1
d_call: .
v_call: TRBV19
clone_size: .
cdr3_nt: TGTGCCAGTAGCAAGGTTGGGCAGTACAAGGACAATGAGCAGTTCTTC
cdr3_aa: CASSKVGQYKDNEQFF

j_call: TRBJ2-5
d_call: TRBD2
v_call: TRBV30
clone_size: .
cdr3_nt: TGTGCCTGGAGTACCGGGGGAGGGTCGGAGACCCAGTACTTC
cdr3_aa: CAWSTGGGSETQYF

j_call: TRBJ2-2
d_call: .
v_call: TRBV3-1/TRBV3-2
clone_size: .
cdr3_nt: TGTGCCAGCAGTTCGGACATACCGAACACCGGGGAGCTGTTTTTT
cdr3_aa: CASSSDIPNTGELFF

j_call: TRBJ2-7
d_call: TRBD1
v_call: TRBV6-2/TRBV6-3
clone_size: .
cdr3_nt: TGTGCCAGCAGTTACGGGGACAGGGGCTCCTACGAGCAGTACTTC
cdr3_aa: CASSYGDRGSYEQYF

j_call: TRBJ1-5
d_call: .
v_call: TRBV19
clone_size: .
cdr3_nt: TGTGCCAGTACAGGACTGGGCAATCAGCCCCAGCATTTT
cdr3_aa: CASTGLGNQPQHF

j_call: TRBJ2-7
d_call: .
v_call: TRBV7-9
clone_size: few
cdr3_nt: TGTGCCAGCAGCTTAGCTCGGTCTGGGGGGAACGAGCAGTACTTC
cdr3_aa: CASSLARSGGNEQYF

j_call: TRBJ1-5
d_call: TRBD1
v_call: TRBV18
clone_size: few
cdr3_nt: TGTGCCAGCTCGCCGGGACAGGGCACACAGCCCCAGCATTTT
cdr3_aa: CASSPGQGTQPQHF

j_call: TRBJ1-1
d_call: .
v_call: TRBV2
clone_size: .
cdr3_nt: TGTGCCAGCAGGGTTGTGAGGGAGAACACTGAAGCTTTCTTT
cdr3_aa: CASRVVRENTEAFF

j_call: TRBJ2-5
d_call: TRBD2
v_call: TRBV7-3
clone_size: .
cdr3_nt: TGTGCCAGCAGTCCCGGGACTAGGGAAGAGACCCAGTACTTC
cdr3_aa: CASSPGTREETQYF

j_call: TRBJ1-4
d_call: TRBD1
v_call: TRBV2
clone_size: .
cdr3_nt: TGTGCCAGCAGTCTAGCCGGGACAGGGCCAATTCGGAAACTGTTTTTT
cdr3_aa: CASSLAGTGPIRKLFF

j_call: TRBJ2-5
d_call: .
v_call: TRBV5-6
clone_size: .
cdr3_nt: TGTGCCAGCAGCTTGGTGTCAGTCCAAGAGACCCAGTACTTC
cdr3_aa: CASSLVSVQETQYF

j_call: TRBJ2-4
d_call: TRBD1
v_call: TRBV6-5
clone_size: .
cdr3_nt: TGTGCCAGCAGAGATCGACAGGGGGACATTCAGTACTTC
cdr3_aa: CASRDRQGDIQYF

j_call: TRBJ2-3
d_call: TRBD2
v_call: TRBV10-3
clone_size: .
cdr3_nt: TGTGCTTCCCGGGGGGAAGAAAGGCAGTATTTT
cdr3_aa: CASRGEERQYF

j_call: TRBJ1-1
d_call: TRBD1
v_call: TRBV29-1
clone_size: .
cdr3_nt: TGCAGCGTGGGGTCAGGGGGAAAGAACACTGAAGCTTTCTTT
cdr3_aa: CSVGSGGKNTEAFF

j_call: TRBJ1-6
d_call: TRBD1
v_call: TRBV6-6
clone_size: .
cdr3_nt: TGTGCCAGCAGTTACGGGACAGGGGGCGGTTCACCCCTCCACTTT
cdr3_aa: CASSYGTGGGSPLHF

j_call: TRBJ1-2
d_call: .
v_call: TRBV19
clone_size: .
cdr3_nt: TGTGCCAGTAGCCCCGGGGGAAACTATGGCTACACCTTC
cdr3_aa: CASSPGGNYGYTF

j_call: TRBJ1-6
d_call: TRBD1
v_call: TRBV3-1/TRBV3-2
clone_size: .
cdr3_nt: TGTGCCAGCAGCCAGGGGGACAGGGATTCACCCCTCCACTTT
cdr3_aa: CASSQGDRDSPLHF

j_call: TRBJ1-5
d_call: TRBD1
v_call: TRBV27
clone_size: .
cdr3_nt: TGTGCCAGCAGCCGACTCACAGGGGCCTCTAATCAGCCCCAGCATTTT
cdr3_aa: CASSRLTGASNQPQHF

j_call: TRBJ2-5
d_call: .
v_call: TRBV19
clone_size: .
cdr3_nt: TGTGCCAGTAGTTGGGCTCCACAAGAGACCCAGTACTTC
cdr3_aa: CASSWAPQETQYF

j_call: TRBJ1-1
d_call: .
v_call: TRBV1
clone_size: .
cdr3_nt: TGCACCAGCAGCCGAAGAGACGGGGGGACAGGCTACAGTCCCACTGAAGCTTTCTTT
cdr3_aa: CTSSRRDGGTGYSPTEAFF

j_call: TRBJ2-2
d_call: TRBD2
v_call: TRBV27
clone_size: .
cdr3_nt: TGTGCCAGCAGCCTGACTAGCGTCGGAAACGGGGAGCTGTTTTTT
cdr3_aa: CASSLTSVGNGELFF

j_call: TRBJ2-4
d_call: TRBD1
v_call: TRBV28
clone_size: .
cdr3_nt: TGTGCCAGCAGCCACCGACAGGGGAAAAACATTCAGTACTTC
cdr3_aa: CASSHRQGKNIQYF